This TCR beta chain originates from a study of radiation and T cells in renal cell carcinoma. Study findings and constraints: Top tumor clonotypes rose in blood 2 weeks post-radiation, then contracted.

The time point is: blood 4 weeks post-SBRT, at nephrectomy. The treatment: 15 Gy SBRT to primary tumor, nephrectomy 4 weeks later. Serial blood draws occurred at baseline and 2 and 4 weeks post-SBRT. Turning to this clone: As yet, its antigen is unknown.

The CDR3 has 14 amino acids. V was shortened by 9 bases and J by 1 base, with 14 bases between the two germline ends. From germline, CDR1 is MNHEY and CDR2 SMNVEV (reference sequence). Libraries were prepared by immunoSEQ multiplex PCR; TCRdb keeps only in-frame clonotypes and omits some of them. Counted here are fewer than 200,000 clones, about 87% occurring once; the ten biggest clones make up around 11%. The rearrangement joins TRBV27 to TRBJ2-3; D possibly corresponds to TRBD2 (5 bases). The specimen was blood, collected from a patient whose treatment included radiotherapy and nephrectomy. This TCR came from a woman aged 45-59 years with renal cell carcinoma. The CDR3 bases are TGTGCCAGTCACCGAGGGCTAGGCACAGATACGCAGTATTTT. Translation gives CASHRGLGTDTQYF.